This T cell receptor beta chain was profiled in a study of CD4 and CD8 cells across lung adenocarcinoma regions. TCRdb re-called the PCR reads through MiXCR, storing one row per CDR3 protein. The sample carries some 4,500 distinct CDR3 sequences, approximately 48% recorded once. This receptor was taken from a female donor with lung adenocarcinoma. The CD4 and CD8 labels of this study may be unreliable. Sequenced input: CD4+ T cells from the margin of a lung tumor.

The CDR3: CASIGPGTDPYNEQFF. In DNA, the CDR3 is TGTGCCAGCATTGGCCCCGGGACAGACCCTTACAATGAGCAGTTCTTC. V is TRBV27 and J is TRBJ2-1; 7 bases fit TRBD1. V was clipped by 7 bases and J by 4 bases; unmatched bases: 13. CDR3 length: 16 residues. The V gene's germline CDR1 is MNHEY and CDR2 SMNVEV (reference sequence).